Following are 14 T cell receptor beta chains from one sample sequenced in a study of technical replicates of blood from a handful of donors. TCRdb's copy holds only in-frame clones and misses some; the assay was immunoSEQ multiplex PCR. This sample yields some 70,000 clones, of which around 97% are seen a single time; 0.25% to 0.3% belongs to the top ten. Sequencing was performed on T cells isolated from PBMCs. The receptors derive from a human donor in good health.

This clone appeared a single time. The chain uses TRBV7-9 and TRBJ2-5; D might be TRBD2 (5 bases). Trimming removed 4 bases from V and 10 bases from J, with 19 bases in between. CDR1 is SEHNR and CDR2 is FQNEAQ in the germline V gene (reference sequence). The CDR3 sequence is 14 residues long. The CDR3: CASSSSAARGVQYF. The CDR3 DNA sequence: TGTGCCAGCAGCTCATCAGCGGCACGTGGGGTCCAGTACTTC.

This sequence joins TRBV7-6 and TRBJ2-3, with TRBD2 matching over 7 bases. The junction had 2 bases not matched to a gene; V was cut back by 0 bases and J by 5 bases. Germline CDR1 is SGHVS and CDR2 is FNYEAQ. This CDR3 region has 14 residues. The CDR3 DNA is TGTGCCAGCAGCTTAGCCGGGGAGGGAGATACGCAGTATTTT. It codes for CASSLAGEGDTQYF.

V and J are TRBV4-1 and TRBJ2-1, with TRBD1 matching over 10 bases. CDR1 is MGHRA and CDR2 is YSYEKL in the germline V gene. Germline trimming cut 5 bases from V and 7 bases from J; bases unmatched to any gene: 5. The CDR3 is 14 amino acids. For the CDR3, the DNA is TGCGCCAGCAGCTCCGGGACAGGGGAAAATGAGCAGTTCTTC. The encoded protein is CASSSGTGENEQFF.

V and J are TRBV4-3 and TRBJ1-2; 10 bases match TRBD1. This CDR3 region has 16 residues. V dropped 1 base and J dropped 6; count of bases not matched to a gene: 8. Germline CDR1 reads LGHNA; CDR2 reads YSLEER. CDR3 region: CASSQGQTGGADGYTF. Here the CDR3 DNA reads TGCGCCAGCAGCCAAGGACAGACAGGGGGCGCCGATGGCTACACCTTC.

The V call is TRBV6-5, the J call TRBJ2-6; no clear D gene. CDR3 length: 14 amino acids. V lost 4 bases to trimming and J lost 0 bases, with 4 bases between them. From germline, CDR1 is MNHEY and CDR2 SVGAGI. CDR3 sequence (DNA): TGTGCCAGCAGTTCTACCTCTGGGGCCAACGTCCTGACTTTC. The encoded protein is CASSSTSGANVLTF.

The chain's CDR3 is CASSSGTGGIQYF. For the CDR3, the DNA is TGTGCCAGCAGTTCCGGGACAGGGGGCATTCAGTACTTC. The rearrangement uses TRBV28 and TRBJ2-4; 11 bases are shared with TRBD1. In germline, CDR1 is MDHEN, CDR2 SYDVKM. V shed 4 bases, J shed 9 bases, and the junction held 2 bases outside the gene matches. This CDR3 contains 13 residues.

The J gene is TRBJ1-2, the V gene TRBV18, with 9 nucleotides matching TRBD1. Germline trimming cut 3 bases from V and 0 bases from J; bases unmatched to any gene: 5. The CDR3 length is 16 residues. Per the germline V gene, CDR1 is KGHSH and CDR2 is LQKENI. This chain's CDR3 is CASSPGTGFTNYGYTF. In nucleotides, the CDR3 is TGTGCCAGCTCACCCGGGACAGGGTTTACTAACTATGGCTACACCTTC.

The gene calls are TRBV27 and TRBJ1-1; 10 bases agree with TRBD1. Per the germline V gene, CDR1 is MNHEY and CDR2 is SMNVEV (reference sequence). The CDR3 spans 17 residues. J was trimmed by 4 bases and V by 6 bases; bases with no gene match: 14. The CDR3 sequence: CASSLHRDRGLATEAFF. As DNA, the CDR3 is TGTGCCAGCAGCCTCCACCGGGACAGGGGTTTGGCCACTGAAGCTTTCTTT.

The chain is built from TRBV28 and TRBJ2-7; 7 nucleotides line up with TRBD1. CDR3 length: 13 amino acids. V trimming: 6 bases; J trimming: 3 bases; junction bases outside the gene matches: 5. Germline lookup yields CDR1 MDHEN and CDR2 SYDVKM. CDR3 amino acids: CASSPGQDYEQYF. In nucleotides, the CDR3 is TGTGCCAGCAGCCCCGGACAGGACTACGAGCAGTACTTC.

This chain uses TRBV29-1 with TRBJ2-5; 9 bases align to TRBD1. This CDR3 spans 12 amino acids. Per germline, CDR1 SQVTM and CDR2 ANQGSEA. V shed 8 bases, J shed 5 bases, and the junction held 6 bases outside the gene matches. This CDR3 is CSTWTGEETQYF. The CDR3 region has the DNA TGCAGCACGTGGACAGGGGAGGAGACCCAGTACTTC.

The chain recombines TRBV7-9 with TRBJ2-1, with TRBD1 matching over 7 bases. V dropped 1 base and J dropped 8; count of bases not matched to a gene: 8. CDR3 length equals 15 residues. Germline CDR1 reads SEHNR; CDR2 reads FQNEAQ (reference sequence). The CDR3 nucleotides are TGTGCCAGCAGCTTAGTAGGACAGGCTTTGGATGAGCAGTTCTTC. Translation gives CASSLVGQALDEQFF.

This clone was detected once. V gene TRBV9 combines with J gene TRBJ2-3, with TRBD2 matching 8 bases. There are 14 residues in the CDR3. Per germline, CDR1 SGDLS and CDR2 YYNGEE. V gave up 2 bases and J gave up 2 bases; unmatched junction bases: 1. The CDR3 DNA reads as TGTGCCAGCAGCGTCGGGAGGGCCACAGATACGCAGTATTTT. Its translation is CASSVGRATDTQYF.

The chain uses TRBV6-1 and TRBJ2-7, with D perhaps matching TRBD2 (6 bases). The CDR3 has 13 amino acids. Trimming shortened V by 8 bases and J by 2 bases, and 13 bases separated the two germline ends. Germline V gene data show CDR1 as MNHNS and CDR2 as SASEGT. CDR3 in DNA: TGTGCCAGCTCCCGGGAGTCCCCCTACGAGCAGTACTTC. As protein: CASSRESPYEQYF.

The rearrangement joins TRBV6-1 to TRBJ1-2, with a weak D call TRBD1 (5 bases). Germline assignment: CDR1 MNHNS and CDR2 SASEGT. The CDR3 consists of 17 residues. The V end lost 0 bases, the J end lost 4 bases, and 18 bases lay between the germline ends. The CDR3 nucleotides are TGTGCCAGCAGTGAAGCGTTGGGGGGACTAGGGATCTATGGCTACACCTTC. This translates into CASSEALGGLGIYGYTF.